The source of this T cell receptor beta chain is a study of OX40 agonist ivuxolimab in advanced cancers. Study-level background: Ivuxolimab was a fully human IgG2 agonistic monoclonal antibody targeting the costimulatory receptor OX40 (CD134). The purpose of peripheral TCRbeta sequencing was to test whether ivuxolimab changed TCR sequence diversity and led to clonal T-cell expansion. The paper describes the monotherapy dose-escalation part (N of about 52 patients) of the phase I trial of ivuxolimab. In the dose-escalation cohort, roughly 80% of patients were male, and the mean age was approximately 60 years, with a range of 23 to 79. Partial responses occurred in three dose-escalation patients: two with cutaneous melanoma and one with hepatocellular carcinoma. Intravenous ivuxolimab was administered to patients every 2 weeks at six dose levels: 0.01, 0.1, 0.3, 1.5, 3 and 10 mg/kg. Of the roughly 53 patients in dose escalation, some 20 had hepatocellular carcinoma, some 15 had melanoma, 9 had renal cell carcinoma and 9 had head and neck cancer. Patients were allowed to have had prior anti-PD-1, anti-PD-L1 or anti-CTLA-4 therapy, and 40% of the dose-escalation patients had been treated with checkpoint inhibitors.

Summary of the overall study and its limitations: On average, CD8+ T cells showed more expanded clones than CD4+ T cells after ivuxolimab. Which antigens the clonally expanded peripheral T cells were specific for was not determined. Low levels of normalized T-cell clonal expansion were also shown by some nonresponding patients. At doses of 0.1 to 3.0 mg/kg, clonal expansion of both CD4+ and CD8+ blood T cells was observed from baseline to week 6. In partial responders in the 0.1-3.0 mg/kg groups, normalized peripheral clonal expansion was found to be among the lowest, especially among CD8+ T cells.

The trial excluded patients who had a history of autoimmune disease or were on systemic immunosuppression. Peripheral blood for TCR sequencing was drawn from every dose cohort at baseline, at cycle 4 day 1 and at cycle 7 day 1. Samples came from an open-label, multicenter, first-in-human phase I dose-escalation trial of ivuxolimab. Adults with locally advanced or metastatic head and neck squamous cell, hepatocellular, melanoma or renal cell carcinoma were enrolled in the trial. Before TCR sequencing, CD4+ T cells and CD8+ T cells were sorted from peripheral blood as separate populations. CDR1 and CDR2 are drawn from the germline V gene: SGHTA, FQGNSA. A distance of 10 bases separates the germline ends of V and J, which lose 4 bases and 4 bases respectively. The CDR3 starts with the cysteine, ends with the phenylalanine, and has 14 residues. The sequence is cut down to CDR3 DNA, 42 bases in frame from base 1.

Points on this clone: The antigen it recognizes is unknown. No much larger clone is present one base from it, and per-base qualities are unavailable.

Genomic DNA was extracted from sorted cells for sequencing of the TCRbeta CDR3 region. The immunoSEQ Assay was used to sequence the TCRbeta CDR3 regions. TCRdb's version of the immuneACCESS table is confined to in-frame rearrangements and falls short of the full clone set. An unresolved V gene accounts for under half of the shortfall where checked; the remainder is of unknown origin. The sample table holds roughly 40,000 clones, of which 75% to 90% were seen once. Under 5.5% of the sample is in the top ten clones. The input for sequencing was CD4+ or CD8+ T cells sorted from blood, taken in a trial of the OX40 agonist ivuxolimab. The rearranged segments are TRBV7-2 and TRBJ2-2; the D gene assignment is ambiguous. This TCR was recovered from an adult with an advanced solid tumor such as melanoma, head and neck, liver or kidney cancer. For the CDR3, the sequence is CASSYRGVTGELFF. The DNA reads TGTGCCAGCAGCTACCGCGGTGTCACCGGGGAGCTGTTTTTT. The entire variable domain, with the stretches around the CDR3 drawn from the reference TRBV7-2 and TRBJ2-2 proteins, is GAGVSQSPSNKVTEKGKDVELRCDPISGHTALYWYRQSLGQGLEFLIYFQGNSAPDKSGLPSDRFSAERTGGSVSTLTIQRTQQEDSAVYLCASSYRGVTGELFFGEGSRLTVL.